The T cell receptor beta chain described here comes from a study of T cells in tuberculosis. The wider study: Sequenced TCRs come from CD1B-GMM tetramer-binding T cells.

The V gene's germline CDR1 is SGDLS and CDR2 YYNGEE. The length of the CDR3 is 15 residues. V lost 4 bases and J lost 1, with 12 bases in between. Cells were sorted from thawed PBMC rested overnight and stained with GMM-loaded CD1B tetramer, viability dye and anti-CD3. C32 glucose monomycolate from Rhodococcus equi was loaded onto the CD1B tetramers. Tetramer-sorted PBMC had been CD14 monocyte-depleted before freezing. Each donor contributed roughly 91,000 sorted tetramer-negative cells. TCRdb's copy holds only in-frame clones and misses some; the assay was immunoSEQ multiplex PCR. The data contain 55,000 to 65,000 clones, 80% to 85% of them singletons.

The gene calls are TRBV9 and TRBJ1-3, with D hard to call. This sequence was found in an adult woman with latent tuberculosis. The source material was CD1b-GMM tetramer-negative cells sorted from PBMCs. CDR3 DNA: TGTGCCAGCAGCCTGGAGGGCAGTTCTGGAAACACCATATATTTT. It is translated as CASSLEGSSGNTIYF.